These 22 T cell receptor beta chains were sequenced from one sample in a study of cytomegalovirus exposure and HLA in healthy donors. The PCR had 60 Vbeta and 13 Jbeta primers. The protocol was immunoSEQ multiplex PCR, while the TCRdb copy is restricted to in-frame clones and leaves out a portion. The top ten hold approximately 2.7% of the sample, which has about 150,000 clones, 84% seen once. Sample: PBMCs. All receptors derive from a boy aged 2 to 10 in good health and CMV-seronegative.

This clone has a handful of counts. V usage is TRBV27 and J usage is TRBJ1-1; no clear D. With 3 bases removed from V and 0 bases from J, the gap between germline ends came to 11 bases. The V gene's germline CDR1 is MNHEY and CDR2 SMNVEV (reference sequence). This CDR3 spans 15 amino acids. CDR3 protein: CASSFLGRLNTEAFF. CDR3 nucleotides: TGTGCCAGCAGTTTCTTGGGCAGGTTGAACACTGAAGCTTTCTTT.

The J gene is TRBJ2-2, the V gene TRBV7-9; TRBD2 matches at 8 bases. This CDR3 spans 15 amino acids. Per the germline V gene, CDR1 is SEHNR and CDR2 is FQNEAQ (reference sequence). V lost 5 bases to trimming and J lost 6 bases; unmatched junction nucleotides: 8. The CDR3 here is CASSLSGNVAGELFF. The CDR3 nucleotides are TGTGCCAGCAGCCTTAGCGGGAACGTGGCCGGGGAGCTGTTTTTT.

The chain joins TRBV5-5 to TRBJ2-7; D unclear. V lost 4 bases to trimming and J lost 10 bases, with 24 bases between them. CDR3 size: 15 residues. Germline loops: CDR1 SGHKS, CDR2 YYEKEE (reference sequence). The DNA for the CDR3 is TGTGCCAGCAGCCCGGTGTTCATAAGAGAGGTAGACCAGTACTTC. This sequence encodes CASSPVFIREVDQYF.

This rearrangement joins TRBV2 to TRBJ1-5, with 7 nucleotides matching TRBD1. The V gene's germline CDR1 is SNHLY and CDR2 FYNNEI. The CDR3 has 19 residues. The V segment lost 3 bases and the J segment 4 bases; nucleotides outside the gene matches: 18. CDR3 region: CASSELSFTGQTLNQPQHF. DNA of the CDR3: TGTGCCAGCAGTGAGCTGAGCTTTACGGGACAGACCCTGAATCAGCCCCAGCATTTT.

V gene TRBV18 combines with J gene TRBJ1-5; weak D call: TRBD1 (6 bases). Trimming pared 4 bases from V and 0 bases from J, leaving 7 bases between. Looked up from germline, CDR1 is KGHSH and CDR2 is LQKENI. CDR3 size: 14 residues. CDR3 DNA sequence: TGTGCCAGCTCACACAGGGTTAGCAATCAGCCCCAGCATTTT. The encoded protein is CASSHRVSNQPQHF.

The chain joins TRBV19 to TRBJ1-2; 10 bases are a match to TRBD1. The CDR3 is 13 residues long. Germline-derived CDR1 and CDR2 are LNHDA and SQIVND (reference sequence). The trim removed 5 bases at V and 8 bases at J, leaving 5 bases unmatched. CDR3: CASSPGQGFGYTF. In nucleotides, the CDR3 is TGTGCCAGTAGTCCGGGACAGGGGTTCGGCTACACCTTC.

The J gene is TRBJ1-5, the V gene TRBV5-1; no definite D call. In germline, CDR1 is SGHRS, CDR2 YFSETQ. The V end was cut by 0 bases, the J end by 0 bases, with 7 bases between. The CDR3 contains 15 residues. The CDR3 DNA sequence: TGCGCCAGCAGCTTGGCAGGTTATAGCAATCAGCCCCAGCATTTT. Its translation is CASSLAGYSNQPQHF.

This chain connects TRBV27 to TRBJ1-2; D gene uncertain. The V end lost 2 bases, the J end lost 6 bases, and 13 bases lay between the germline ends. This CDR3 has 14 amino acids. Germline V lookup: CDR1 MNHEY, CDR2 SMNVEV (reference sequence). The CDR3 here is CASSLGRSSDGYTF. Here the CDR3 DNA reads TGTGCCAGCAGTTTAGGGCGAAGTTCTGATGGCTACACCTTC.

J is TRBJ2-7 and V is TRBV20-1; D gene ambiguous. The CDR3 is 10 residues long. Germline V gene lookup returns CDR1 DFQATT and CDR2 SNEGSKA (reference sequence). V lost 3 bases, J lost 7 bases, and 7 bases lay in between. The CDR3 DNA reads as TGCAGTGCTAGGTCGAGGGAGCAGTACTTC. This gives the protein CSARSREQYF.

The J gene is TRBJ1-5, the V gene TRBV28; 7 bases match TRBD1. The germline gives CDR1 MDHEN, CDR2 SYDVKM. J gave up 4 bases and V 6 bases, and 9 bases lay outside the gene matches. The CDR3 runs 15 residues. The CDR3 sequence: CASRPPGQINQPQHF. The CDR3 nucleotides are TGTGCCAGCAGACCACCGGGACAGATAAATCAGCCCCAGCATTTT.

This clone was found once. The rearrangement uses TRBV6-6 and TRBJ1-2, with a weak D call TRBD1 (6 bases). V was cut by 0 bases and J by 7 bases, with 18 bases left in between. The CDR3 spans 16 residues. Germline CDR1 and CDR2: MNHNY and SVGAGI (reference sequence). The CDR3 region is CASSYSPLNTGTGYTF. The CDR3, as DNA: TGTGCCAGCAGTTACTCGCCCTTAAACACAGGGACTGGCTACACCTTC.

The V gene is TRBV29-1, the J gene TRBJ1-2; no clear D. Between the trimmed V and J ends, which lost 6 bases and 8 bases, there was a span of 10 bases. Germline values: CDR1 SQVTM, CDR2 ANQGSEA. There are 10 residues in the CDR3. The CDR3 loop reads CSVGTAGYTF. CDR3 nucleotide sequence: TGCAGCGTCGGAACAGCCGGCTACACCTTC.

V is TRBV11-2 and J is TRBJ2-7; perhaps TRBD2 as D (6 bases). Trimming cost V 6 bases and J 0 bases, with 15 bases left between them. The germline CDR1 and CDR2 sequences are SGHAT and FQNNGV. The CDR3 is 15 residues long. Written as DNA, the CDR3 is TGTGCCAGCAGGGGGGGACGGATCTCCTCCTACGAGCAGTACTTC. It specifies CASRGGRISSYEQYF.

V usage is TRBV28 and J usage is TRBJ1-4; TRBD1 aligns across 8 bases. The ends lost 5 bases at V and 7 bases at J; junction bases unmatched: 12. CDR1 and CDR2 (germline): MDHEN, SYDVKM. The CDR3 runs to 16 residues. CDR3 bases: TGTGCCAGCAGTCTTACACAGGGGGGAGCAGCTGAAAAACTGTTTTTT. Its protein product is CASSLTQGGAAEKLFF.

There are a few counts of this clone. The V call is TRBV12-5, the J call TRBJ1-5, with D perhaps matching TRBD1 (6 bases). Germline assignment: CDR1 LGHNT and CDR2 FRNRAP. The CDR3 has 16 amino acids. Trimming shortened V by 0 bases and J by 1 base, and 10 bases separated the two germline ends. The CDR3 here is CASGLVLGASNQPQHF. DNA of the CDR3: TGTGCTAGTGGTTTGGTTCTGGGGGCAAGCAATCAGCCCCAGCATTTT.

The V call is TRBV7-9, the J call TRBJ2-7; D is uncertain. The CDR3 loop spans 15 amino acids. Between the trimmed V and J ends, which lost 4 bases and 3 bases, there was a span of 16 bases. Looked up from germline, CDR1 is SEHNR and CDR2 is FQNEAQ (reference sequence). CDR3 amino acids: CASSSITLKSYEQYF. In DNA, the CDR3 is TGTGCCAGCAGCTCCATCACCCTAAAGAGCTACGAGCAGTACTTC.

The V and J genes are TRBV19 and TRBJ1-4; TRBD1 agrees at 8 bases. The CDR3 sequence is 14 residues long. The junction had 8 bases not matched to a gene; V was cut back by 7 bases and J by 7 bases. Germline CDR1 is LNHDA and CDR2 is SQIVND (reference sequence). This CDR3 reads CASNDRGRGEKLFF. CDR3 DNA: TGTGCCAGTAACGACAGGGGCCGGGGTGAAAAACTGTTTTTT.

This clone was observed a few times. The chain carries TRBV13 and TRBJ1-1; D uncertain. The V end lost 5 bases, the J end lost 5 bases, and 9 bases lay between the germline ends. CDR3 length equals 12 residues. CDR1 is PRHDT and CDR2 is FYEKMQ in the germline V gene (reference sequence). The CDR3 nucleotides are TGTGCCAGCAGCCGAGCGGGAACTGAAGCTTTCTTT. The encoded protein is CASSRAGTEAFF. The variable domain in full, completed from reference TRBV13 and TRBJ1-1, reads AAGVIQSPRHLIKEKRETATLKCYPIPRHDTVYWYQQGPGQDPQFLISFYEKMQSDKGSIPDRFSAQQFSDYHSELNMSSLELGDSALYFCASSRAGTEAFFGQGTRLTVV.

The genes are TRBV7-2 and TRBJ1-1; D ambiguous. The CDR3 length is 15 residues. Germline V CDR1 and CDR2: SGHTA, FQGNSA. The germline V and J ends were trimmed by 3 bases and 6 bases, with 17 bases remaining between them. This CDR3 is CASSFFLAAGAEAFF. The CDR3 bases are TGTGCCAGCAGCTTCTTTCTGGCGGCGGGCGCTGAAGCTTTCTTT.

The CDR3 DNA reads TGTGCCAGCAGCCGGACTAGCGGGGGGCTCCATTTCCTGCTCTGCGAGCAGTACTTC. Amino acids: CASSRTSGGLHFLLCEQYF. V and J are TRBV21-1 and TRBJ2-7; the table's TRBD2 call for D was not verified on the DNA. TRBV21-1 is a pseudogene segment. The CDR3 is 19 residues long.

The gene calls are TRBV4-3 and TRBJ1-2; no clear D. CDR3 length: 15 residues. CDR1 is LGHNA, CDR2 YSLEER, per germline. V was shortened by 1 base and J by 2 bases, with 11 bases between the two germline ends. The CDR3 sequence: CASSQGRVPNYGYTF. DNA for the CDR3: TGCGCCAGCAGCCAAGGTCGGGTTCCGAACTATGGCTACACCTTC.

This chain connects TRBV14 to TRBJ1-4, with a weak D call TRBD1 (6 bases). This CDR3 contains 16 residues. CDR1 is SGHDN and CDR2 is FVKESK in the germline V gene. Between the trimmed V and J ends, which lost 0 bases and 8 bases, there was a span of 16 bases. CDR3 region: CASSQDQTGRREKLFF. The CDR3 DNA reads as TGTGCCAGCAGCCAAGACCAGACAGGCCGGCGAGAAAAACTGTTTTTT.